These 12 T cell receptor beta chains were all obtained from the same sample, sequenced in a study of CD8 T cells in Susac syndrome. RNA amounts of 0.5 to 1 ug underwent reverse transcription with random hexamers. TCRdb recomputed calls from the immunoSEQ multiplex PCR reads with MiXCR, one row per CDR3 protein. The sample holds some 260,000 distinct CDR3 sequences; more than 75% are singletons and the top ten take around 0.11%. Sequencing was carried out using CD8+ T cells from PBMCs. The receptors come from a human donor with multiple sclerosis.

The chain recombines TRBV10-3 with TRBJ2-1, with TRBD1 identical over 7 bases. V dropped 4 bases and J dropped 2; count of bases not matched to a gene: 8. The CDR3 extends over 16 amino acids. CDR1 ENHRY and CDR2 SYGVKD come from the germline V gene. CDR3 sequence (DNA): TGTGCCATCAGTGCCTTGGACAGGCCTACCTACAATGAGCAGTTCTTC. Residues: CAISALDRPTYNEQFF.

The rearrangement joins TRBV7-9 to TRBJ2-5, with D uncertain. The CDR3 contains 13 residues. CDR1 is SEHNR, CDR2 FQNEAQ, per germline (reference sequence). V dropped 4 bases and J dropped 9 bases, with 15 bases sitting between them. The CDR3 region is CASSSRSVVSQYF. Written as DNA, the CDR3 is TGTGCCAGCAGCTCTCGTTCGGTCGTGTCCCAGTACTTC.

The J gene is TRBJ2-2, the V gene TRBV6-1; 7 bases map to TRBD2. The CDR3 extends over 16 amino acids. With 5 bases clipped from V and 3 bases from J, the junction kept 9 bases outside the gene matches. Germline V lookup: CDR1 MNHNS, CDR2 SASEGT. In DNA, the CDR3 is TGTGCCAGCAGTAAGGGACGTCTAGCGGACACCGGGGAGCTGTTTTTT. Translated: CASSKGRLADTGELFF.

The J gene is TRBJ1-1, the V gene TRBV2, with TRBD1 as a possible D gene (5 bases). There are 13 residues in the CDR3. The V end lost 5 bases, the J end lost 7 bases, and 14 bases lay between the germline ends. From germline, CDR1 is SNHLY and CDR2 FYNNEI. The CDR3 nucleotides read TGTGCCAGCAGTTGGACGGGGGAAAGTGAAGCTTTCTTT. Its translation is CASSWTGESEAFF.

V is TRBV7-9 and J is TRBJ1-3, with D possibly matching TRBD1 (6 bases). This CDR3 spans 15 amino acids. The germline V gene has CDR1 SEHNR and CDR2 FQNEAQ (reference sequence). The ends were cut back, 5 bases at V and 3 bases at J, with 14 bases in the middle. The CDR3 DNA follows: TGTGCCAGCAGCGGGACCTTACAGGGTGGAAACACCATATATTTT. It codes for CASSGTLQGGNTIYF.

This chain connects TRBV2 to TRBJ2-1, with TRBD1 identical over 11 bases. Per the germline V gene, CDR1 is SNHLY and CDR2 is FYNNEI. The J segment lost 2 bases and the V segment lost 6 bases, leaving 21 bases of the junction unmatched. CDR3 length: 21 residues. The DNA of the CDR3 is TGTGCCAGCAGCACCCCGTCGGGACAGGGGGATAGCGGGTACCCCTACAATGAGCAGTTCTTC. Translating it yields CASSTPSGQGDSGYPYNEQFF.

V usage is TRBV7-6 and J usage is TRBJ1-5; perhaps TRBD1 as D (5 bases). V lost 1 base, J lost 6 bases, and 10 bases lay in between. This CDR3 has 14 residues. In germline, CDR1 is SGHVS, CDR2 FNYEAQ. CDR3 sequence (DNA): TGTGCCAGCAGCTTAGGGGCAGGGAGTCAGCCCCAGCATTTT. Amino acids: CASSLGAGSQPQHF. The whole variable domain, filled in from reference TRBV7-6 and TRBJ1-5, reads GAGVSQSPRYKVTKRGQDVALRCDPISGHVSLYWYRQALGQGPEFLTYFNYEAQQDKSGLPNDRFSAERPEGSISTLTIQRTEQRDSAMYRCASSLGAGSQPQHFGDGTRLSIL.

Here the CDR3 DNA reads TGTGCCAGCAGTTTGATGCTAGCCCGGGGATTGAACACCGGGGAGCTGTTTTTT. This sequence encodes CASSLMLARGLNTGELFF. The gene calls are TRBV27 and TRBJ2-2; D might be TRBD2 (5 bases). This CDR3 spans 18 amino acids. Germline lookup yields CDR1 MNHEY and CDR2 SMNVEV (reference sequence). The V end lost 3 bases, the J end lost 1 base, and 18 bases lay between the germline ends.

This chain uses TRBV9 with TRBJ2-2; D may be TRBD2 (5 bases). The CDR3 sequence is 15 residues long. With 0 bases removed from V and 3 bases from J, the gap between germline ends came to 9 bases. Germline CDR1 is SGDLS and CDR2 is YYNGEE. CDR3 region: CASSVAKEDTGELFF. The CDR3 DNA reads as TGTGCCAGCAGCGTAGCTAAGGAGGACACCGGGGAGCTGTTTTTT.

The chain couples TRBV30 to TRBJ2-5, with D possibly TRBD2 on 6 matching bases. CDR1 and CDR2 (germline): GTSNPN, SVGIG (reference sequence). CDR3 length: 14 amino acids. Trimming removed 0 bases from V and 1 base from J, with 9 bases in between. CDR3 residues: CAWSVGAGQETQYF. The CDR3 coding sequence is TGTGCCTGGAGTGTAGGAGCGGGCCAAGAGACCCAGTACTTC.

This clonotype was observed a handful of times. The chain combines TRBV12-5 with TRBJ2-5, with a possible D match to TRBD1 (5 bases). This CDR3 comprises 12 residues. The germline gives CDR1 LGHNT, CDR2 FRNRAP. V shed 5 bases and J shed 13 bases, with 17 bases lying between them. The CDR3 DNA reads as TGTGCTAGTGGTCCCACGGGCCAGGGCCTGTACTTC. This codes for CASGPTGQGLYF.

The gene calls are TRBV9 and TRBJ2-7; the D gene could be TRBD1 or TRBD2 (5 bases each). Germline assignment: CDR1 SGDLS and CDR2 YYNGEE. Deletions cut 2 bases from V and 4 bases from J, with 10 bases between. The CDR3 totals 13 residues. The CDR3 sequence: CASSVGDRYEQYF. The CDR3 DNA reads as TGTGCCAGCAGCGTGGGGGACCGGTACGAGCAGTACTTC.